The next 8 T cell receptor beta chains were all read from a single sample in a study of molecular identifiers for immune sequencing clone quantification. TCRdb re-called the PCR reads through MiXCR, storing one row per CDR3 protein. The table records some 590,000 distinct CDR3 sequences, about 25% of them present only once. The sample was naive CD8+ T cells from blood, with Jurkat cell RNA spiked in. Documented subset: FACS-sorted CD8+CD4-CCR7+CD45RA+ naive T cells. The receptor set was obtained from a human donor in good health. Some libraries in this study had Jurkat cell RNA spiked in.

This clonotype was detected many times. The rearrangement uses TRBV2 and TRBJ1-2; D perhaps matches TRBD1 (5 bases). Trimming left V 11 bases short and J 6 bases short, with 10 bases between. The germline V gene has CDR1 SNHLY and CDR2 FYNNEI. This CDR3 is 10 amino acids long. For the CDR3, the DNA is TGTGCCTCAATGGGGGATGGCTACACCTTC. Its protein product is CASMGDGYTF.

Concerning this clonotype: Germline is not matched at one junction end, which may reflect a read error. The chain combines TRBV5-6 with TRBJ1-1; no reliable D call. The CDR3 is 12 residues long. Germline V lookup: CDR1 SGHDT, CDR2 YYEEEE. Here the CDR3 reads CASGLVDAEAFF. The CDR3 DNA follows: TGTGCCAGCGGCTTGGTTGACGCTGAGGCTTTCTTT.

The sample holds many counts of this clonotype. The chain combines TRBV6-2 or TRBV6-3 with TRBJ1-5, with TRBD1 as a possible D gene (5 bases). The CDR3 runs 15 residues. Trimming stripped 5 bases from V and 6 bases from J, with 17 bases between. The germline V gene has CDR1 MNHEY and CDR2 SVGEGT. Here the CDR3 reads CASSQLWGVGQPQHF. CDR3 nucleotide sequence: TGTGCCAGCAGTCAACTGTGGGGGGTAGGTCAGCCCCAGCATTTT.

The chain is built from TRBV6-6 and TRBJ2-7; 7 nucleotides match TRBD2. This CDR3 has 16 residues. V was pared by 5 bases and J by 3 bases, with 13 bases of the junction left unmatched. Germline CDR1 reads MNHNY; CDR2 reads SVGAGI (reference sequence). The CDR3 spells CASSNPRGGPHYEQYF. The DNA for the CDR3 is TGTGCCAGCAGTAACCCCCGCGGGGGACCCCACTACGAGCAGTACTTC.

CDR3 in DNA: TGTGCCAGCAGCTTAGCAGGGGCCGAGGGGAATGAGCAGTTCTTC. Residues: CASSLAGAEGNEQFF. This chain joins TRBV7-9 and TRBJ2-1; D tentatively fits TRBD1 or TRBD2 (5 bases each). V lost 0 bases to trimming and J lost 7 bases, with 13 bases between them. The CDR3 is 15 residues long. The germline CDR1 and CDR2 sequences are SEHNR and FQNEAQ (reference sequence).

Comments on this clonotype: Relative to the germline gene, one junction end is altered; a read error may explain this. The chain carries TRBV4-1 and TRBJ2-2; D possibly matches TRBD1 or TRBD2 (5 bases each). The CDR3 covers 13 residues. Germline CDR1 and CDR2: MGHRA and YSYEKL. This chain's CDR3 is CASSPSSTGALFF. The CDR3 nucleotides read TGCGCCAGCAGCCCGAGCAGCACCGGGGCGCTGTTTTTT.

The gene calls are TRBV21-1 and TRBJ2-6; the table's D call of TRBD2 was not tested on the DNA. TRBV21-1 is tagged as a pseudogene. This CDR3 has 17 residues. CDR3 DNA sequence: TGTGCCAGCAGCCCCTCTCGCCACTCCTCTGGGGCCCACGTCCTGACTTTC. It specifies CASSPSRHSSGAHVLTF.

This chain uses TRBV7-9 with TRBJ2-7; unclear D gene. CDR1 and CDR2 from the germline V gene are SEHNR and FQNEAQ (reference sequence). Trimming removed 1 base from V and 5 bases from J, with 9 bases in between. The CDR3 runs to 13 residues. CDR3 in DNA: TGTGCCAGCAGCTTAGTCCTCGCGGACGAGCAGTACTTC. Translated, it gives CASSLVLADEQYF.